The rows below give T cell receptor beta chains drawn from one sample of a study of early T cells in non-severe SARS-CoV-2 infection. MiXCR was run by TCRdb on the 5' RACE reads, yielding one entry per CDR3 protein. This sample yields around 55,000 distinct CDR3 sequences, of which 5% to 7.5% are seen a single time; 5.5% to 7.5% belongs to the top ten. The sequences come from whole blood, collected at baseline. The receptors were gathered from an adult who was a healthcare worker with PCR-confirmed SARS-CoV-2 infection or an uninfected control (not recorded which). The CDR3 runs from the conserved cysteine through the conserved F or W. Each record gives: clone size, J gene, V gene, D gene, CDR3 DNA, CDR3 protein. A D gene is named only where the DNA matches it firmly. Size values are once, few and many counts, or a class for expanded clones, and some rows have none.

clone_size: .
j_call: TRBJ1-5
v_call: TRBV5-6
d_call: .
cdr3_nt: TGTGCCAGCAGCTTCGTAGGGCCCAATCAGCCCCAGCATTTT
cdr3_aa: CASSFVGPNQPQHF

clone_size: few
j_call: TRBJ1-1
v_call: TRBV18
d_call: .
cdr3_nt: TGTGCCAGCTCACCCCAGACGGACAGGAACACTGAAGCTTTCTTT
cdr3_aa: CASSPQTDRNTEAFF

clone_size: few
j_call: TRBJ1-5
v_call: TRBV5-1
d_call: .
cdr3_nt: TGCGCCAGCAGCTTGATGGGAAATCAGCCCCAGCATTTT
cdr3_aa: CASSLMGNQPQHF

clone_size: .
j_call: TRBJ2-3
v_call: TRBV15
d_call: TRBD2
cdr3_nt: TGTGCCACCAGCAGGGCCCCCGGGGGGGGAAAGGGCACAGATACGCAGTATTTT
cdr3_aa: CATSRAPGGGKGTDTQYF

clone_size: many
j_call: TRBJ2-3
v_call: TRBV20-1
d_call: TRBD1
cdr3_nt: TGCAGTGCCCCGACAGGGAGCACAGATACGCAGTATTTT
cdr3_aa: CSAPTGSTDTQYF

clone_size: many
j_call: TRBJ2-3
v_call: TRBV29-1
d_call: .
cdr3_nt: TGCAGCGTTGTTTGGTCTGGGAAGGGGGCAGATACGCAGTATTTT
cdr3_aa: CSVVWSGKGADTQYF

clone_size: .
j_call: TRBJ2-6
v_call: TRBV6-1
d_call: .
cdr3_nt: TGTGCCAGCATTCTCTCTGGGGCCAACGTCCTGACTTTC
cdr3_aa: CASILSGANVLTF

clone_size: many
j_call: TRBJ1-2
v_call: TRBV5-5
d_call: .
cdr3_nt: TGTGCCAGCAGCTTGGGCAGGGATGATGGCTACACCTTC
cdr3_aa: CASSLGRDDGYTF

clone_size: many
j_call: TRBJ2-7
v_call: TRBV10-3
d_call: TRBD2
cdr3_nt: TGTGCCATCAGTGAGGGGACTAGCGGACCCTACGAGCAGTACTTC
cdr3_aa: CAISEGTSGPYEQYF

clone_size: many
j_call: TRBJ1-2
v_call: TRBV5-1
d_call: .
cdr3_nt: TGCGCCAGCAGCGCAAAGGACAGTAACTATGGCTACACCTTC
cdr3_aa: CASSAKDSNYGYTF

clone_size: many
j_call: TRBJ2-3
v_call: TRBV18
d_call: TRBD2
cdr3_nt: TGTGCCAGCTCGGGACTAGCGGTCACAGATACGCAGTATTTT
cdr3_aa: CASSGLAVTDTQYF

clone_size: few
j_call: TRBJ1-1
v_call: TRBV18
d_call: .
cdr3_nt: TGTGCCAGCTCACAAGCGCGGGGGGGCACTGAAGCTTTCTTT
cdr3_aa: CASSQARGGTEAFF

clone_size: many
j_call: TRBJ2-7
v_call: TRBV18
d_call: TRBD1
cdr3_nt: TGTGCCAGCTCCTGGGGGACAGGGACCTACGAGCAGTACTTC
cdr3_aa: CASSWGTGTYEQYF

clone_size: many
j_call: TRBJ2-7
v_call: TRBV10-2
d_call: TRBD1
cdr3_nt: TGCGCCAGCAGTGAGCCCGGGACAGGGACCTTCGAGCAGTACTTC
cdr3_aa: CASSEPGTGTFEQYF

clone_size: many
j_call: TRBJ2-3
v_call: TRBV7-9
d_call: .
cdr3_nt: TGTGCCAGCAGCCCTGGGGGGGCCTCAGATACGCAGTATTTT
cdr3_aa: CASSPGGASDTQYF

clone_size: .
j_call: TRBJ2-7
v_call: TRBV20-1
d_call: TRBD1
cdr3_nt: TGCAGTGCAGGGGGCGGCCCCATACCCTACGAGCAGTACTTC
cdr3_aa: CSAGGGPIPYEQYF

clone_size: many
j_call: TRBJ1-6
v_call: TRBV18
d_call: TRBD1
cdr3_nt: TGTGCCAGCTCACCAGTTAAGACAGGGGATAATTCACCCCTCCACTTT
cdr3_aa: CASSPVKTGDNSPLHF

clone_size: many
j_call: TRBJ2-7
v_call: TRBV7-2
d_call: TRBD1
cdr3_nt: TGTGCCAGCAGCTTCACCCGCGGGACAGGGAGGTACGAGCAGTACTTC
cdr3_aa: CASSFTRGTGRYEQYF

clone_size: many
j_call: TRBJ1-1
v_call: TRBV7-2
d_call: .
cdr3_nt: TGTGCCAGCAGCTATTATGGGGACACTGAAGCTTTCTTT
cdr3_aa: CASSYYGDTEAFF

clone_size: many
j_call: TRBJ1-2
v_call: TRBV29-1
d_call: TRBD1
cdr3_nt: TGCAGCGTTGTGGACCGGGACAGGGTCTATGGCTACACCTTC
cdr3_aa: CSVVDRDRVYGYTF

clone_size: .
j_call: TRBJ2-1
v_call: TRBV19
d_call: TRBD1
cdr3_nt: TGTGCCAGTAGAGAGCTGGACAGGGGTCTAAATGAGCAGTTCTTC
cdr3_aa: CASRELDRGLNEQFF

clone_size: many
j_call: TRBJ2-6
v_call: TRBV12-3/TRBV12-4
d_call: .
cdr3_nt: TGTGCCAGCAGGATGACTGGGGCCAACGTCCTGACTTTC
cdr3_aa: CASRMTGANVLTF

clone_size: .
j_call: TRBJ2-3
v_call: TRBV6-1
d_call: .
cdr3_nt: TGTGCCAGCAGTGATCCGGTGTCCACAGATACGCAGTATTTT
cdr3_aa: CASSDPVSTDTQYF

clone_size: many
j_call: TRBJ2-5
v_call: TRBV7-7
d_call: .
cdr3_nt: TGTGCCAGCAGCACCCCCACAGGGCCGGAGACCCAGTACTTC
cdr3_aa: CASSTPTGPETQYF

clone_size: .
j_call: TRBJ2-4
v_call: TRBV12-2
d_call: .
cdr3_nt: TGTGCAAGTCGCTTAGCGACTAGCGGGGGACTTTTAGCCAAAAACATTCAGTACTTC
cdr3_aa: CASRLATSGGLLAKNIQYF

clone_size: many
j_call: TRBJ1-5
v_call: TRBV7-9
d_call: TRBD1
cdr3_nt: TGTGCCAGCAGCCTGGGACAGGGAAGGGATCAGCCCCAGCATTTT
cdr3_aa: CASSLGQGRDQPQHF

clone_size: .
j_call: TRBJ2-7
v_call: TRBV7-2
d_call: .
cdr3_nt: TGTGCGGCGGGACGCGAGCAGTACTTC
cdr3_aa: CAAGREQYF

clone_size: many
j_call: TRBJ1-6
v_call: TRBV4-2
d_call: .
cdr3_nt: TGTGCCAGCAGACTCCGGGACGGAAGTAATTCACCCCTCCACTTT
cdr3_aa: CASRLRDGSNSPLHF

clone_size: many
j_call: TRBJ1-5
v_call: TRBV6-5
d_call: .
cdr3_nt: TGTGCCAGCAGTTACGCGGGAGGGAGCGTCAATCAGCCCCAGCATTTT
cdr3_aa: CASSYAGGSVNQPQHF

clone_size: many
j_call: TRBJ2-7
v_call: TRBV10-3
d_call: TRBD2
cdr3_nt: TGTGCCATCAGTGAAGGGGTAGCGGGGGGCCACGAGCAGTACTTC
cdr3_aa: CAISEGVAGGHEQYF

clone_size: .
j_call: TRBJ2-3
v_call: TRBV29-1
d_call: TRBD2
cdr3_nt: TGCAGCGTTGAAGATGGGACTAGCGGGGTCCTGAGCACAGATACGCAGTATTTT
cdr3_aa: CSVEDGTSGVLSTDTQYF

clone_size: many
j_call: TRBJ2-7
v_call: TRBV4-3
d_call: TRBD2
cdr3_nt: TGCGCCAGCAGCCAAGACCAGCGGGGGGACTCCTACGAGCAGTACTTC
cdr3_aa: CASSQDQRGDSYEQYF

clone_size: few
j_call: TRBJ2-3
v_call: TRBV12-3/TRBV12-4
d_call: .
cdr3_nt: TGTGCCAGCAGTTTTTGGACCTTCACAGATACGCAGTATTTT
cdr3_aa: CASSFWTFTDTQYF

clone_size: .
j_call: TRBJ1-5
v_call: TRBV30
d_call: .
cdr3_nt: TGTGCCTGGGGCAGGGAAAGCAATCAGCCCCAGCATTTT
cdr3_aa: CAWGRESNQPQHF

clone_size: many
j_call: TRBJ1-6
v_call: TRBV5-4
d_call: .
cdr3_nt: TGTGCCAGCAGCTTGTCGGGGGACCGGACCTATAATTCACCCCTCCACTTT
cdr3_aa: CASSLSGDRTYNSPLHF

clone_size: .
j_call: TRBJ1-5
v_call: TRBV19
d_call: .
cdr3_nt: TGTGCCAGTAGTGGGGGACAAAGCAATCAGCCCCAGCATTTT
cdr3_aa: CASSGGQSNQPQHF

clone_size: many
j_call: TRBJ2-5
v_call: TRBV20-1
d_call: TRBD1
cdr3_nt: TGCAGTGGACAGGGGGCTTTCGAGACCCAGTACTTC
cdr3_aa: CSGQGAFETQYF

clone_size: few
j_call: TRBJ2-3
v_call: TRBV9
d_call: TRBD2
cdr3_nt: TGTGCCAGCAGCCTAAGCGGGGGGGACCATAATACGCAGTATTTT
cdr3_aa: CASSLSGGDHNTQYF

clone_size: many
j_call: TRBJ1-1
v_call: TRBV6-5
d_call: .
cdr3_nt: TGTGCCAGCAGTTGGATCAAGAACACTGAAGCTTTCTTT
cdr3_aa: CASSWIKNTEAFF

clone_size: many
j_call: TRBJ1-2
v_call: TRBV4-3
d_call: .
cdr3_nt: TGCGCCAGCAGCCAGCGTACAGAACCAACCTATGGCTACACCTTC
cdr3_aa: CASSQRTEPTYGYTF

clone_size: .
j_call: TRBJ1-2
v_call: TRBV6-1
d_call: TRBD1
cdr3_nt: TGTGCCAGCAGTGAACCCCAAGGGGGCACTCTCTATGGCTACACCTTC
cdr3_aa: CASSEPQGGTLYGYTF

clone_size: many
j_call: TRBJ1-2
v_call: TRBV12-5
d_call: .
cdr3_nt: TGTGCTAGTGGTTTTCGATCGGACAGTCAAGGTGGCTACACCTTC
cdr3_aa: CASGFRSDSQGGYTF

clone_size: .
j_call: TRBJ1-1
v_call: TRBV2
d_call: .
cdr3_nt: TGTGCCAGCAGTGCGACAGAATACACTGAAGCTTTCTTT
cdr3_aa: CASSATEYTEAFF

clone_size: few
j_call: TRBJ2-7
v_call: TRBV29-1
d_call: .
cdr3_nt: TGCAGCGTCGGAGGACTCTGGGACGAGCAGTACTTC
cdr3_aa: CSVGGLWDEQYF

clone_size: many
j_call: TRBJ2-1
v_call: TRBV9
d_call: .
cdr3_nt: TGTGCCAGCAGCTCCATCCCTTACAATGAGCAGTTCTTC
cdr3_aa: CASSSIPYNEQFF

clone_size: many
j_call: TRBJ1-4
v_call: TRBV20-1
d_call: .
cdr3_nt: TGCAGTGCTAGAGATGGCCGGGTATCAGGCGAAAAACTGTTTTTT
cdr3_aa: CSARDGRVSGEKLFF

clone_size: many
j_call: TRBJ2-1
v_call: TRBV24-1
d_call: TRBD1
cdr3_nt: TGTGCCACCAGTGATTCCCGGACAGGGCACAATGAGCAGTTCTTC
cdr3_aa: CATSDSRTGHNEQFF

clone_size: many
j_call: TRBJ2-1
v_call: TRBV30
d_call: .
cdr3_nt: TGTGCCTGGAGTTCCCTGACAGCGGGCAATGAGCAGTTCTTC
cdr3_aa: CAWSSLTAGNEQFF